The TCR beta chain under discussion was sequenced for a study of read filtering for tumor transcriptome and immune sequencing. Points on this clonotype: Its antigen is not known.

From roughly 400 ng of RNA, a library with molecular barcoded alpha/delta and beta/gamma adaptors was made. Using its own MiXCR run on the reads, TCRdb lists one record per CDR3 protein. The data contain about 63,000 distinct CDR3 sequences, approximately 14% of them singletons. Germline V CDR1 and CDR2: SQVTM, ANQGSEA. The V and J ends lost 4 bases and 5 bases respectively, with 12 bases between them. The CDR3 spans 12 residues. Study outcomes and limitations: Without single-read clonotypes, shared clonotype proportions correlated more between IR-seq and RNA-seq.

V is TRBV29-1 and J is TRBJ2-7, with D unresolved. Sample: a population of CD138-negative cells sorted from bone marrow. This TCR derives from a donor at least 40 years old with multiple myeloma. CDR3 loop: CSVAPRDDEQYF. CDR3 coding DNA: TGCAGCGTTGCCCCTCGTGACGACGAGCAGTACTTC.